This T cell receptor (beta chain) is drawn from a study of spatial heterogeneity in lung cancer. Study information: The study consistently detected more beta-chain than alpha-chain sequences.

This CDR3 is built from 14 residues. J gave up 7 bases and V 5 bases, and 10 bases lay outside the gene matches. Germline V CDR1 and CDR2: DFQATT, SNEGSKA (reference sequence). Time point given: sample taken at primary tumor resection. The study sequenced unsorted whole RNA from tumor, nontumor lung or frozen PBMC. Each CDR3 protein gets one entry after TCRdb re-called the 5' RACE reads with MiXCR. The data show fewer than 20,000 distinct CDR3 sequences, about a fifth seen once. General observations from the study: Among blood samples, ubiquitous expanded tumor TCRs appeared more at resection than at follow-up.

Ten or more counts support this clonotype. The antigen is not known. This TCR was recovered from a female donor with early-stage non-small cell lung cancer. The chain carries TRBV20-1 and TRBJ2-1; TRBD1 agrees at 8 bases. This sample comprised PBMCs, obtained at surgery. CDR3 loop: CSAPRQGARNEQFF. As DNA, the CDR3 is TGCAGTGCTCCTCGGCAGGGGGCGAGGAATGAGCAGTTCTTC.